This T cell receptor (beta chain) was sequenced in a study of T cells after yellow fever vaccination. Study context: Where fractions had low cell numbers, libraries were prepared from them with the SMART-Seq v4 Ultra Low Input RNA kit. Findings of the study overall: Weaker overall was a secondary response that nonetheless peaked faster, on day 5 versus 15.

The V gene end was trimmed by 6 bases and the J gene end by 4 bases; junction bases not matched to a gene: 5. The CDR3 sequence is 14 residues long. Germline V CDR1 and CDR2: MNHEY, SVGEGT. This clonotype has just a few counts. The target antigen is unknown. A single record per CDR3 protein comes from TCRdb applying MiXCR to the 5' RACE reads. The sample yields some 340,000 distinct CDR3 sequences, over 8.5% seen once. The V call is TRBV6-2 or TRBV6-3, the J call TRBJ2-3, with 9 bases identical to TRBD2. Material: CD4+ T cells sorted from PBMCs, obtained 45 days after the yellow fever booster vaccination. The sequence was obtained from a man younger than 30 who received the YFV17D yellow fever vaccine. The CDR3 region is CASRIAGAADTQYF. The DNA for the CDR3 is TGTGCCAGCAGAATAGCGGGGGCCGCAGATACGCAGTATTTT.